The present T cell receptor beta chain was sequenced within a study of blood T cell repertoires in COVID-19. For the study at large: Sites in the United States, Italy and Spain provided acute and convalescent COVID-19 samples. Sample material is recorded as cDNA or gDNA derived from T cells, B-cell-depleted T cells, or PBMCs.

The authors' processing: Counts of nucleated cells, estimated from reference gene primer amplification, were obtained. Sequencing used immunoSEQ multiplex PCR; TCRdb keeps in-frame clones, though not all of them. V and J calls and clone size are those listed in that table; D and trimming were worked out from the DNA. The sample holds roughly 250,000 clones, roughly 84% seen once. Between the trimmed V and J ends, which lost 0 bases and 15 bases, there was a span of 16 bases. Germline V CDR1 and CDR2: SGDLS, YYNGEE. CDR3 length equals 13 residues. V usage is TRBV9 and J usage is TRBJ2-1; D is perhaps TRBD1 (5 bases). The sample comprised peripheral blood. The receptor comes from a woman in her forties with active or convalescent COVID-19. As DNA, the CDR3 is TGTGCCAGCAGCGTAGGGCAAGACACAGGACCGTTCTTC. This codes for CASSVGQDTGPFF.